This TCR beta chain was found in a study of blood T cells in healthy people across ages. The V end was cut by 1 base, the J end by 2 bases, with 12 bases between. The CDR3 consists of 16 residues. Germline lookup yields CDR1 SNHLY and CDR2 FYNNEI. This clonotype has more than one count but fewer than ten. Combining a sample-barcoded 5' primer with a J-beta primer mix, a second PCR ran for roughly 6 to 12 cycles. One entry per CDR3 protein, called by TCRdb with MiXCR from the 5' RACE reads. The sample contains roughly 640,000 distinct CDR3 sequences, about 30% of which appear only once. The clonotype originates from a woman older than 75 in good health. The chain is built from TRBV2 and TRBJ2-1; a possible D gene is TRBD1 (5 bases). Specimen: blood. CDR3 residues: CASSEEQAGPYNEQFF. CDR3 DNA sequence: TGTGCCAGCAGTGAAGAACAGGCCGGCCCCTACAATGAGCAGTTCTTC.